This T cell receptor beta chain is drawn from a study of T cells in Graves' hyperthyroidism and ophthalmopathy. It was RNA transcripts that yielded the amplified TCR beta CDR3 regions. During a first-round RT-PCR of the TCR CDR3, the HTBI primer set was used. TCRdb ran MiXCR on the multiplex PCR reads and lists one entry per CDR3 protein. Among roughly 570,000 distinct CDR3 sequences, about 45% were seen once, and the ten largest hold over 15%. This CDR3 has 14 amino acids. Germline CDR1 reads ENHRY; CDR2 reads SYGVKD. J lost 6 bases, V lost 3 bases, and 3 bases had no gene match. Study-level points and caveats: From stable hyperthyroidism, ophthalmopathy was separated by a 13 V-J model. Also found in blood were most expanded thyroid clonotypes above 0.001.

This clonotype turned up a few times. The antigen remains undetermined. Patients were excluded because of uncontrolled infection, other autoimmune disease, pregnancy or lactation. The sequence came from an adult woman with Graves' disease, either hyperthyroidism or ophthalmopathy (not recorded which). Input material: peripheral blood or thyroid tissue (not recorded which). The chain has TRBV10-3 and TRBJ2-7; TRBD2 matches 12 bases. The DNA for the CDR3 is TGTGCCATCAGTGATCTAGCGGGGGGGAGCGAGCAGTACTTC. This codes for CAISDLAGGSEQYF.